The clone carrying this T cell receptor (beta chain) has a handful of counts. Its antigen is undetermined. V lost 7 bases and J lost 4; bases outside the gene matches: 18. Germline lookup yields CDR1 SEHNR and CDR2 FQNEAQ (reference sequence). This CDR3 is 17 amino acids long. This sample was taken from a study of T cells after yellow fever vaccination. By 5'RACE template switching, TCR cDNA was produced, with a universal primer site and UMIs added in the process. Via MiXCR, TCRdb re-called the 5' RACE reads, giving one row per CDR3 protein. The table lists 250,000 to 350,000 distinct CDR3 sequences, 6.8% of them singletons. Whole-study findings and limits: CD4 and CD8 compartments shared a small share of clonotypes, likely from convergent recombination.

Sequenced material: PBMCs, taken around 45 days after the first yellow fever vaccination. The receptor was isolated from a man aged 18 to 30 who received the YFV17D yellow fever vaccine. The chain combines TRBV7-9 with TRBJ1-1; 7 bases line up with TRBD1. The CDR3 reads CASIWGGGLTGLTEAFF. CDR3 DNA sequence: TGTGCCAGCATTTGGGGGGGGGGATTGACAGGGCTCACTGAAGCTTTCTTT.